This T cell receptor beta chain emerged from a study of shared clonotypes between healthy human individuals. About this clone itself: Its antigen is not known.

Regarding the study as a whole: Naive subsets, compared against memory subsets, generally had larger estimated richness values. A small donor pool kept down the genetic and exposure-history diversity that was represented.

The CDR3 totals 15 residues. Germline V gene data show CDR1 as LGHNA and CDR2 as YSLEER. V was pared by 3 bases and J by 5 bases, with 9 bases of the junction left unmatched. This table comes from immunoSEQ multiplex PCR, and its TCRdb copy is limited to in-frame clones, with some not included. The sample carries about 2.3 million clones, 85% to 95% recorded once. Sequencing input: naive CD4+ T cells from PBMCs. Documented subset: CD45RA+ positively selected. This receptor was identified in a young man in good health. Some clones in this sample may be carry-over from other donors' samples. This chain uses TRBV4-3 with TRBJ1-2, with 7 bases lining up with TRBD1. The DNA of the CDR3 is TGCGCCAGCAGCCACCCGGACAGGTCGGGATATGGCTACACCTTC. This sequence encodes CASSHPDRSGYGYTF.